A selection of T cell receptor beta chains follows, all from one sample in a study of molecular identifiers for immune sequencing clone quantification. Via MiXCR, TCRdb re-called the PCR reads, giving one row per CDR3 protein. The sample lists about 86,000 distinct CDR3 sequences; 20% to 30% were seen once. What was sequenced was naive CD8+ T cells from blood, with Jurkat cell RNA spiked in. The receptors derive from a human donor in good health. Some libraries in this study had Jurkat cell RNA spiked in. The conserved cysteine and the conserved F or W are not part of the CDR3 here. Each record gives: CDR3 length, J gene, V gene, CDR3 protein.

12	TRBJ2-7	TRBV2	ASSPTPRGYEQY
13	TRBJ2-7	TRBV20-1	GARDELAGSYEQY
18	TRBJ2-3	TRBV5-1	ASSLHGTAKTGRHTDTQY
17	TRBJ1-6	TRBV6-2/TRBV6-3	ASSYSSMRKPLNNSPLH
13	TRBJ2-5	TRBV5-8	ASSSTGTGRETQY
11	TRBJ2-3	TRBV28	ASSLQSTDTQY
14	TRBJ2-1	TRBV19	ASSIDYARGDNEQF
9	TRBJ2-7	TRBV7-8	ASSFGQGWD
15	TRBJ2-1	TRBV3-1	ASSQLSRVKTYNEQF
11	TRBJ2-1	TRBV15	ATSRARGYEQF
14	TRBJ2-5	TRBV6-5	ASSRVPGQYQETQY
11	TRBJ2-1	TRBV20-1	SATPLTGFEQF
11	TRBJ1-1	TRBV30	ARSVGGSSEAF
11	TRBJ2-5	TRBV12-3/TRBV12-4	ASSLLREETQY
13	TRBJ2-3	TRBV19	ASSIGGTSTDTQY
11	TRBJ2-7	TRBV7-6	ASSLSGASEQY
12	TRBJ1-1	TRBV4-2	ASSQGALNTEAF
12	TRBJ2-7	TRBV7-9	ASSPWDRGNEQY
12	TRBJ2-7	TRBV27	ASSTSGASYEQY
12	TRBJ2-5	TRBV7-9	ASNLQRAPETQY
13	TRBJ2-1	TRBV7-9	ASSRPRNSYNEQF
12	TRBJ2-2	TRBV6-5	ASSYNKNTGELF
12	TRBJ2-7	TRBV11-3	ASSLRDRANEQY
13	TRBJ2-3	TRBV7-2	AGSLGGGGTDTQY
12	TRBJ2-7	TRBV5-1	ASRPRGAGDEQY
11	TRBJ1-1	TRBV19	ASREGGVTEAF
14	TRBJ2-2	TRBV12-3/TRBV12-4	ASSPSYPGGAGELF
16	TRBJ2-6	TRBV7-9	ASSLGGDWVTGANVLT
13	TRBJ1-1	TRBV7-9	ASSSPTGRGTEAF